These 28 T cell receptor beta chains came from one sample sequenced in a study of shared clonotypes between healthy human individuals. This table comes from immunoSEQ multiplex PCR, and its TCRdb copy is limited to in-frame clones, with some not included. The sample includes more than 1,200,000 clones, approximately 98.5% of them seen just once. The source material was naive CD4+ T cells sorted from blood. Indicated subset: CD45RA+ positively selected. The receptor set was obtained from a man aged 25 to 45 in good health.

J is TRBJ2-1 and V is TRBV7-9, with D perhaps matching TRBD2 (5 bases). V shed 2 bases and J shed 10 bases, with 15 bases lying between them. From germline, CDR1 is SEHNR and CDR2 FQNEAQ (reference sequence). The CDR3 contains 14 residues. CDR3 amino acids: CASSLLGLTGEQFF. CDR3 coding DNA: TGTGCCAGCAGCTTACTGGGGTTAACGGGAGAGCAGTTCTTC.

This rearrangement joins TRBV6-1 to TRBJ2-7; D gene uncertain. CDR1 is MNHNS, CDR2 SASEGT, per germline. The CDR3 runs to 15 residues. V gave up 0 bases and J gave up 4 bases, with 13 bases separating them. CDR3: CASSEAGGALYEQYF. The CDR3 bases are TGTGCCAGCAGTGAAGCAGGTGGTGCGCTTTACGAGCAGTACTTC.

The V call is TRBV19, the J call TRBJ1-2; D is perhaps TRBD1 (5 bases). Trimming cost V 2 bases and J 1 base, with 11 bases left between them. CDR3 length: 15 residues. Germline loops: CDR1 LNHDA, CDR2 SQIVND (reference sequence). DNA of the CDR3: TGTGCCAGTAGTATAACCCTACAGGTTAACTATGGCTACACCTTC. Its translation: CASSITLQVNYGYTF.

The chain recombines TRBV5-5 with TRBJ2-3; 13 bases match TRBD2. Trimming took 6 bases from V and 3 from J; bases not matched to a gene: 1. The CDR3 sequence is 14 residues long. Germline CDR1 SGHKS, CDR2 YYEKEE (reference sequence). This CDR3 reads CASKLAGGTDTQYF. The CDR3 DNA reads as TGTGCCAGCAAACTAGCGGGAGGGACAGATACGCAGTATTTT.

The chain has TRBV2 and TRBJ1-1; D not resolved. The CDR3 spans 14 residues. V shed 2 bases and J shed 3 bases, with 10 bases lying between them. Germline CDR1 reads SNHLY; CDR2 reads FYNNEI. The CDR3 sequence: CASSESLPDTEAFF. CDR3 nucleotides: TGTGCCAGCAGTGAAAGCCTCCCGGACACTGAAGCTTTCTTT.

The chain uses TRBV29-1 and TRBJ2-7; perhaps TRBD1 as D (5 bases). The V gene lost 5 bases and the J gene lost 3 bases, with 11 bases spanning the gap. Germline assignment: CDR1 SQVTM and CDR2 ANQGSEA. This CDR3 comprises 12 residues. The CDR3: CSVLSRGYEQYF. The CDR3 DNA sequence: TGCAGCGTTCTTAGTAGGGGCTACGAGCAGTACTTC.

The chain employs TRBV6-4 and TRBJ2-5, with 15 nucleotides matching TRBD2. The germline V gene encodes CDR1 MRHNA and CDR2 SNTAGT. This CDR3 comprises 18 residues. Trimming took 4 bases from V and 3 from J; bases not matched to a gene: 9. CDR3 residues: CASSAFRRTSGREETQYF. The CDR3 bases are TGTGCCAGCAGTGCGTTTCGTCGGACTAGCGGGAGGGAAGAGACCCAGTACTTC.

CDR3 in DNA: TGTGCCAGCAGCTTCCAGATTAACAGGGGCCTCAGGGCGGACACCGGGGAGCTGTTTTTT. It yields the protein CASSFQINRGLRADTGELFF. The chain joins TRBV5-8 to TRBJ2-2; 7 positions agree with TRBD1. The CDR3 is 20 amino acids. Germline assignment: CDR1 SGHTS and CDR2 YDEGEE. V gave up 2 bases and J gave up 3 bases; unmatched junction bases: 19.

This clone appeared once. J is TRBJ2-2 and V is TRBV18; D not resolved. There are 15 residues in the CDR3. The V gene lost 6 bases and the J gene lost 1 base, with 12 bases spanning the gap. Germline V gene data show CDR1 as KGHSH and CDR2 as LQKENI. The CDR3 coding sequence is TGTGCCAGCTCTCTTATCGGAGAGAACACCGGGGAGCTGTTTTTT. Protein: CASSLIGENTGELFF.

This chain links TRBV9 with TRBJ2-2; unclear D gene. The CDR3 spans 16 residues. V was pared by 2 bases and J by 0 bases, with 11 bases between. Germline V lookup: CDR1 SGDLS, CDR2 YYNGEE. The CDR3 sequence: CASSVLQRANTGELFF. The DNA of the CDR3 is TGTGCCAGCAGCGTTTTACAGCGCGCGAACACCGGGGAGCTGTTTTTT.

This clone was observed once. V is TRBV7-8 and J is TRBJ2-5; D call uncertain. CDR1 and CDR2 (germline): SGHVS, FQNEAQ. V gave up 5 bases and J gave up 2 bases, with 21 bases separating them. CDR3 length equals 17 residues. Written as DNA, the CDR3 is TGTGCCAGCAGCAAAGGGTTTTGGGGTAAGGCACAAGAGACCCAGTACTTC. Translation: CASSKGFWGKAQETQYF.

The V call is TRBV7-9, the J call TRBJ1-1; D call uncertain. CDR1 and CDR2 from the germline V gene are SEHNR and FQNEAQ (reference sequence). There are 14 residues in the CDR3. Trimming shortened V by 4 bases and J by 4 bases, and 13 bases separated the two germline ends. This chain's CDR3 is CASSSLLSGTEAFF. CDR3 nucleotides: TGTGCCAGCAGCTCCCTCCTTAGTGGCACTGAAGCTTTCTTT.

Points on this clone: Other DNA sequences in this sample translate to the same CDR3. The chain links TRBV28 to TRBJ1-5; no definite D call. This CDR3 has 11 amino acids. Germline values: CDR1 MDHEN, CDR2 SYDVKM. Trimming removed 6 bases at V and 3 bases at J, with 3 bases between. CDR3 sequence reads: CASRNNQPQHF. The CDR3 bases are TGTGCCAGCAGGAACAATCAGCCCCAGCATTTT. The full variable domain, completed using reference TRBV28 and TRBJ1-5, is DVKVTQSSRYLVKRTGEKVFLECVQDMDHENMFWYRQDPGLGLRLIYFSYDVKMKEKGDIPEGYSVSREKKERFSLILESASTNQTSMYLCASRNNQPQHFGDGTRLSIL.

The chain employs TRBV29-1 and TRBJ2-7; D might be TRBD2 (7 bases). This CDR3 has 16 residues. Germline-derived CDR1 and CDR2 are SQVTM and ANQGSEA. V was pared by 4 bases and J by 4 bases, with 23 bases between. CDR3 in amino acids: CSVVTRGGDGPYEQYF. DNA for the CDR3: TGCAGCGTTGTCACTAGAGGGGGGGACGGACCTTACGAGCAGTACTTC.

A note on this clone: The sample has other DNA sequences that encode this CDR3 too. This chain connects TRBV5-1 to TRBJ2-7; no clear D. CDR1 SGHRS and CDR2 YFSETQ come from the germline V gene. V gave up 4 bases and J gave up 0 bases, with 8 bases separating them. The CDR3 runs 13 residues. The CDR3 region has the DNA TGCGCCAGCAGCGCCCTTTCCTCCTACGAGCAGTACTTC. It codes for CASSALSSYEQYF. The full variable domain, in which reference TRBV5-1 and TRBJ2-7 provide the parts outside the CDR3, is KAGVTQTPRYLIKTRGQQVTLSCSPISGHRSVSWYQQTPGQGLQFLFEYFSETQRNKGNFPGRFSGRQFSNSRSEMNVSTLELGDSALYLCASSALSSYEQYFGPGTRLTVT.

The chain carries TRBV7-2 and TRBJ2-7, with D hard to call. The CDR3 is 15 amino acids. Germline CDR1 reads SGHTA; CDR2 reads FQGNSA. V shed 3 bases and J shed 3 bases, with 15 bases lying between them. The CDR3 DNA sequence: TGTGCCAGCAGCTTGTCCCGAACAGTAAGCTACGAGCAGTACTTC. Its protein is CASSLSRTVSYEQYF.

The chain carries TRBV7-2 and TRBJ2-7; D is ambiguous. V lost 5 bases, J lost 0 bases, and 11 bases lay in between. The CDR3 totals 14 residues. Germline V lookup: CDR1 SGHTA, CDR2 FQGNSA. DNA for the CDR3: TGTGCCAGCAGCCGTCTTGGCGGCTCCTACGAGCAGTACTTC. As protein: CASSRLGGSYEQYF. Drawing the rest from reference TRBV7-2 and TRBJ2-7, the complete variable domain is GAGVSQSPSNKVTEKGKDVELRCDPISGHTALYWYRQSLGQGLEFLIYFQGNSAPDKSGLPSDRFSAERTGGSVSTLTIQRTQQEDSAVYLCASSRLGGSYEQYFGPGTRLTVT.

On this clone itself: The limits of the CDR3 on the DNA are not certain, so only TCRdb's listed CDR3 is given. The gene calls are TRBV19 and TRBJ1-2. Counting both end residues, the CDR3 totals 15 amino acids. Germline CDR1 and CDR2: LNHDA and SQIVND (reference sequence). The CDR3 reads CASSTSGLASYGYTF.

The rearrangement links TRBV5-1 to TRBJ2-7; the D call may be TRBD1 or TRBD2 (5 bases each). The germline CDR1 and CDR2 sequences are SGHRS and YFSETQ. The CDR3 loop spans 14 amino acids. The germline V and J ends were trimmed by 4 bases and 0 bases, with 11 bases remaining between them. The DNA for the CDR3 is TGCGCCAGCAGCGTGGGGACGGACTCCTACGAGCAGTACTTC. Protein: CASSVGTDSYEQYF.

The chain uses TRBV18 and TRBJ2-7; 14 nucleotides match TRBD2. In germline, CDR1 is KGHSH, CDR2 LQKENI. The V and J ends lost 0 bases and 6 bases, in that order; junction bases with no gene match: 4. The CDR3 runs 16 residues. The CDR3 region has the DNA TGTGCCAGCTCACCACCGGGGACTAGCGGGAGTATCGAGCAGTACTTC. Translation: CASSPPGTSGSIEQYF.

The V gene is TRBV21-1, the J gene TRBJ2-1; TRBD2, the table's D call, was not compared with the DNA. TRBV21-1 is a known pseudogene. CDR3 length: 19 amino acids. In nucleotides, the CDR3 is TGTGCCAGCAGCAAATCGACTAGCGGGAGGGCCAGAAGAATGTGCGAGCAGTTCTTC. Translation: CASSKSTSGRARRMCEQFF.

The CDR3 spells CATTPLRAYEQYF. In DNA, the CDR3 is TGTGCCACCACCCCTCTCCGCGCCTACGAGCAGTACTTC. The rearrangement joins TRBV6-1 to TRBJ2-7; D gene ambiguous. Looked up from germline, CDR1 is MNHNS and CDR2 is SASEGT. V lost 10 bases, J lost 2 bases, and 15 bases lay in between. The CDR3 sequence is 13 residues long.

This clone occurred once. The sample carries other DNA sequences with the same CDR3. The chain carries TRBV9 and TRBJ2-1; D unresolved. Germline lookup yields CDR1 SGDLS and CDR2 YYNGEE. The CDR3 is 14 residues long. Trimming pared 2 bases from V and 3 bases from J, leaving 9 bases between. The chain's CDR3 is CASSVGSSYNEQFF. DNA for the CDR3: TGTGCCAGCAGCGTCGGGTCAAGCTACAATGAGCAGTTCTTC.

V usage is TRBV25-1 and J usage is TRBJ2-7; D is possibly TRBD2 (6 bases). This CDR3 has 14 amino acids. V lost 4 bases, J lost 4 bases, and 14 bases lay in between. Germline CDR1 and CDR2: MGHDK and SYGVNS. As DNA, the CDR3 is TGTGCCAGCAGTGCCCGCGGAGGGATGTACGAGCAGTACTTC. This encodes CASSARGGMYEQYF.

This rearrangement joins TRBV18 to TRBJ2-3; TRBD1 aligns across 8 bases. The germline gives CDR1 KGHSH, CDR2 LQKENI. The CDR3 has 13 residues. The junction had 4 bases not matched to a gene; V was cut back by 3 bases and J by 8 bases. The DNA for the CDR3 is TGTGCCAGCTCACCTAAGGACAGGGCTACGCAGTATTTT. Residues: CASSPKDRATQYF.

The V and J genes are TRBV5-4 and TRBJ2-3; a weak D match, TRBD2 (5 bases). V gave up 3 bases and J gave up 6 bases, with 20 bases separating them. The germline CDR1 and CDR2 sequences are SGHNT and YYREEE (reference sequence). CDR3 length equals 16 residues. This CDR3 is CASSSRKDGVGDTQYF. CDR3 nucleotide sequence: TGTGCCAGCAGCTCCCGGAAGGACGGGGTCGGGGATACGCAGTATTTT.

This chain links TRBV4-3 with TRBJ2-7; D remains ambiguous. The CDR3 length is 14 residues. V lost 0 bases, J lost 2 bases, and 8 bases lay in between. CDR1 LGHNA and CDR2 YSLEER come from the germline V gene. As DNA, the CDR3 is TGCGCCAGCAGCCAAGAAGCCAGCCCCTACGAGCAGTACTTC. Encoded protein: CASSQEASPYEQYF.

This sequence joins TRBV18 and TRBJ2-5; D might be TRBD2 (7 bases). In germline, CDR1 is KGHSH, CDR2 LQKENI. CDR3 length equals 19 residues. Trimming shortened V by 1 base and J by 4 bases, and 25 bases separated the two germline ends. In nucleotides, the CDR3 is TGTGCCAGCTCACCACTTTTCCAGTTTGCTAGCGGAGGGGGAGAGACCCAGTACTTC. Amino acids: CASSPLFQFASGGGETQYF. The variable domain in full, completed from reference TRBV18 and TRBJ2-5, reads NAGVMQNPRHLVRRRGQEARLRCSPMKGHSHVYWYRQLPEEGLKFMVYLQKENIIDESGMPKERFSAEFPKEGPSILRIQQVVRGDSAAYFCASSPLFQFASGGGETQYFGPGTRLLVL.